This T cell receptor (beta chain) was observed in a study of blood T cell repertoires in COVID-19. Whole-study context: Acute and convalescent COVID-19 specimens originated in the United States, Italy and Spain. The analysed material was cDNA or gDNA that came from T cells, B-cell-depleted T cells, or PBMCs.

The repertoire was sequenced with immunoSEQ multiplex PCR; TCRdb's copy has only in-frame clones and lacks some. The top ten clones hold around 2.4% of a sample with 150,000 to 200,000 clones, about nine tenths of them seen once. From germline, CDR1 is SGDLS and CDR2 YYNGEE. Trimming took 3 bases from V and 4 from J; bases not matched to a gene: 5. This CDR3 spans 15 amino acids. This clone showed up just once. Donors in Cohort 3 counted as recovered after two negative PCRs, clearance, or symptom resolution. This chain joins TRBV9 and TRBJ2-3; 10 bases align to TRBD2. The receptor was derived from a woman aged 25 to 45 who had recovered from COVID-19. Sequenced: PBMCs or T cells enriched from blood (not recorded which). Written as DNA, the CDR3 is TGTGCCAGCAGCGCGGGACTAGCGATGGCAGATACGCAGTATTTT. This translates into CASSAGLAMADTQYF.